Listed below are T cell receptor beta chains from one sample, sequenced in a study of cytomegalovirus exposure and HLA in healthy donors. Clones were read by immunoSEQ multiplex PCR, and TCRdb kept only the in-frame ones, dropping some. The sample includes about 240,000 clones, approximately 83% seen only once; the top ten take around 1.2%. Material for sequencing was PBMCs. The receptors were gathered from a woman aged 30 to 39 in good health and CMV-seropositive. CDR3s include the opening cysteine and the closing phenylalanine or tryptophan. A D gene is named only where the DNA matches it firmly. Some rows have no size entry. The others give once, few or many, or a class for an expanded clone.

V	J	size	D	DNA	CDR3
TRBV5-1	TRBJ1-1	NA	TRBD1	TGCGCCAGCAGAACACCGGGACAGGGGCAACGGGCTGAAGCTTTCTTT	CASRTPGQGQRAEAFF
TRBV28	TRBJ2-7	few	NA	TGTGCCAGCAGCCTCACAGTGGCCTACGAGCAGTACTTC	CASSLTVAYEQYF
TRBV5-5	TRBJ1-2	NA	TRBD1	TGTGCCAGCAGCCCCCGGACAGGGATGCCCCATGGCTACACCTTC	CASSPRTGMPHGYTF
TRBV28	TRBJ1-1	NA	NA	TGTGCCAGCATTATCCGGGACTTCCGCCTGGGGAACACTGAAGCTTTCTTT	CASIIRDFRLGNTEAFF
TRBV6-1	TRBJ1-5	NA	NA	TGTGCCAGCCACTTACAGGGAAACAGGCAGCCCCAGCATTTT	CASHLQGNRQPQHF
TRBV27	TRBJ2-7	NA	TRBD2	TGTGCCAGCAGTTTCAGCACTAGCGGTTTAGACGAGCAGTACTTC	CASSFSTSGLDEQYF
TRBV29-1	TRBJ2-2	NA	TRBD1	TGCAGCGTGCGCTCGACAGGGACCACCGGGGAGCTGTTTTTT	CSVRSTGTTGELFF
TRBV28	TRBJ2-7	NA	TRBD1	TGTGCCAGCAGCCCGGTGACAGGGTATGGCGAGCAGTACTTC	CASSPVTGYGEQYF
TRBV18	TRBJ1-1	NA	NA	TGTGCCAGCTCACCAAGGCAGGACACTGAAGCTTTCTTT	CASSPRQDTEAFF
TRBV5-1	TRBJ2-3	NA	TRBD2	TGCGCCAGCAGCTTGGGGTCCCTAGCGGGAGTTCGAGATACGCAGTATTTT	CASSLGSLAGVRDTQYF
TRBV5-1	TRBJ2-2	NA	TRBD2	TGCGCCAGCAGCTTGGCGACTAGCGGGAACACCGGGGAGCTGTTTTTT	CASSLATSGNTGELFF
TRBV9	TRBJ2-1	NA	NA	TGTGCCAGCAGCGTAGCAGGACAGACGTACAATGAGCAGTTCTTC	CASSVAGQTYNEQFF
TRBV5-6	TRBJ1-4	few	NA	TGTGCCAGCAGCTCCCCCAGGGGCAATGAAAAACTGTTTTTT	CASSSPRGNEKLFF
TRBV27	TRBJ1-3	few	NA	TGTGCCAGCAGACAGGTCTCTGGAAACACCATATATTTT	CASRQVSGNTIYF
TRBV30	TRBJ1-1	NA	NA	TGTGCCTGGAGACCGACCGGTACAGATTACACTGAAGCTTTCTTT	CAWRPTGTDYTEAFF
TRBV5-6	TRBJ1-1	NA	NA	TGTGCCAGCAGCTCGCCAACCGACATTTTGAACACTGAAGCTTTCTTT	CASSSPTDILNTEAFF
TRBV27	TRBJ2-7	NA	TRBD2	TGTGCCAGCAGGCGGGACTACCCCAGCTCCTACGAGCAGTACTTC	CASRRDYPSSYEQYF
TRBV7-9	TRBJ2-7	NA	TRBD2	TGTGCCAGCAGCCGAGGAGGGACTAGTCTTGAGCAGTACTTC	CASSRGGTSLEQYF
TRBV6-1	TRBJ2-7	NA	TRBD2	TGTGCCAGCAGTGAAGGCCCCGGGAGGGCCAGTTACGAGCAGTACTTC	CASSEGPGRASYEQYF
TRBV19	TRBJ2-2	NA	NA	TGTGCCCACGGCGGGTTCACCACCGGGGAGCTGTTTTTT	CAHGGFTTGELFF
TRBV19	TRBJ2-1	NA	TRBD2	TGTGCCAGTAGTAGACAGCGGGAGGGGCGGGGAAATGAGCAGTTCTTC	CASSRQREGRGNEQFF
TRBV5-1	TRBJ2-2	NA	NA	TGCGCCAGCAGCTTGGAAGTGACAAACACCGGGGAGCTGTTTTTT	CASSLEVTNTGELFF
TRBV4-1	TRBJ1-2	NA	TRBD1	TGCGCCAGCAGCCAAGATTTTGGGACAGCGACGATTCCACTCTATGGCTACACCTTC	CASSQDFGTATIPLYGYTF
TRBV30	TRBJ2-1	NA	TRBD2	TGTGCCTGGGGAACAGGGACTAGTCTTCATGAGCAGTTCTTC	CAWGTGTSLHEQFF
TRBV4-1	TRBJ2-7	NA	NA	TGCGCCAGCAGCGGTGGAACGGAGATAACCTACGAGCAGTACTTC	CASSGGTEITYEQYF
TRBV6-1	TRBJ2-7	NA	NA	TGTGCCAGCAGTGAAGGGCAGGCTACCTTCTACGAGCAGTACTTC	CASSEGQATFYEQYF
TRBV11-3	TRBJ2-1	NA	TRBD2	TGTGCCAGCAGCCCACAGGGACTAGTTTTTGAGCAGTTCTTC	CASSPQGLVFEQFF
TRBV11-2	TRBJ2-3	NA	NA	TGTGCCAGCAGCGCCGATGGGGGAGGTACGCAGTATTTT	CASSADGGGTQYF
TRBV6-5	TRBJ2-2	few	NA	TGTGCCAGCACCAGGGGGGACACCGGGGAGCTGTTTTTT	CASTRGDTGELFF
TRBV30	TRBJ2-7	NA	NA	TGTGCCTGGCTGGGGGCCTCCTCCTACGAGCAGTACTTC	CAWLGASSYEQYF